This T cell receptor beta chain originates from a study of human T cells and chemical hapten exposure. Background on the study: Diagnoses of alopecia areata, totalis or universalis occurred in mostly female patients.

Study results and limitations: Since the donors had alopecia, their immune response may not be the same as that of healthy people.

Time point meaning: patch test 1, 2 weeks after DPC sensitization. Treatment here: therapeutic diphenylcyclopropenone sensitization with weekly scalp DPC. TCRdb reprocessed the RACE reads via MiXCR and lists one record per CDR3 protein. The table lists 50,000 or so distinct CDR3 sequences, roughly 9.5% of them singletons, with around 4.5% in the top ten. At least ten counts were recorded for this clonotype. Antigen: not known. V lost 5 bases to trimming and J lost 5 bases, with 15 bases between them. The germline gives CDR1 SGHTA, CDR2 FQGNSA. CDR3 length: 14 amino acids. V is TRBV7-2 and J is TRBJ1-1; no firm D call. The clonotype originates from a woman aged 45-60 years with alopecia areata. Some clones in this sample may be carry-over from other donors' samples. The starting material was whole blood, obtained in connection with sensitization to the hapten diphenylcyclopropenone (DPC). Here the CDR3 reads CASSTEGRMTEAFF. CDR3 sequence (DNA): TGTGCCAGCAGCACGGAAGGGAGGATGACTGAAGCTTTCTTT.